This T cell receptor (beta chain) was observed in a study of T cells in tuberculosis. Time point meaning: new active TB diagnosis, blood taken before or within 7 days of starting treatment. This table comes from immunoSEQ multiplex PCR, and its TCRdb copy is limited to in-frame clones, with some not included. Seen here are over 25,000 clones, about 91% observed once, and the top ten hold under 7%. Germline V lookup: CDR1 GTSNPN, CDR2 SVGIG (reference sequence). With V trimmed by 1 base and J by 2 bases, 7 bases remained unmatched. This CDR3 is built from 17 residues. The V gene is TRBV30, the J gene TRBJ1-4, with 10 bases identical to TRBD1. The TCR sequence derives from an adult with tuberculosis. The sample here was PBMCs, taken at tuberculosis diagnosis. This chain's CDR3 is CAWSADRGMGTNEKLFF. The CDR3 DNA follows: TGTGCCTGGAGTGCGGACAGGGGGATGGGGACTAATGAAAAACTGTTTTTT.